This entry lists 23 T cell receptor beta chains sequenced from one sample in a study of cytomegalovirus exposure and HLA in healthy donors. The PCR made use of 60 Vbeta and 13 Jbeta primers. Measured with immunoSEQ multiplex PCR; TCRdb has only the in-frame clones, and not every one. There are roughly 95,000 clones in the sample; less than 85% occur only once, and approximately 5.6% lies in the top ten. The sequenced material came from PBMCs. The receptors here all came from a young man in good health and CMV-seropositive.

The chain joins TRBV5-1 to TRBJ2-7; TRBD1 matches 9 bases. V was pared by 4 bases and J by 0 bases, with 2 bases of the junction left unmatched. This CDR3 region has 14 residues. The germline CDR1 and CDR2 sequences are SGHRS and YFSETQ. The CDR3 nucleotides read TGCGCCAGCAGCCAACAGGGGGCCTCCTACGAGCAGTACTTC. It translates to CASSQQGASYEQYF.

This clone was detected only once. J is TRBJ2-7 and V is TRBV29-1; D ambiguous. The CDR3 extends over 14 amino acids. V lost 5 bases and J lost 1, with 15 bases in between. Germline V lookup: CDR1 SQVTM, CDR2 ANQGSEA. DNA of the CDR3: TGCAGCGTTCAGGCAGAACTTAATTCCTACGAGCAGTACTTC. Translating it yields CSVQAELNSYEQYF.

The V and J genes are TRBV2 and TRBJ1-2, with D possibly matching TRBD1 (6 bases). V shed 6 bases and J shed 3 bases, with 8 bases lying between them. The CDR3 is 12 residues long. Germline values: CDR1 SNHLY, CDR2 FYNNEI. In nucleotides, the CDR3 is TGTGCCAGCAGGAGACAGGACTATGGCTACACCTTC. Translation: CASRRQDYGYTF. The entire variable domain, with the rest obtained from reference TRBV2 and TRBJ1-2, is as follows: EPEVTQTPSHQVTQMGQEVILRCVPISNHLYFYWYRQILGQKVEFLVSFYNNEISEKSEIFDDQFSVERPDGSNFTLKIRSTKLEDSAMYFCASRRQDYGYTFGSGTRLTVV.

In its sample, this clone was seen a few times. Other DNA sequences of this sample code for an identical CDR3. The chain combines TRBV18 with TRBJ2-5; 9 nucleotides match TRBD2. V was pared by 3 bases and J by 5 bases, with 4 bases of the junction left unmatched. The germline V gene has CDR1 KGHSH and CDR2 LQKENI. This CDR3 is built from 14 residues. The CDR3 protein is CASSPGLAGETQYF. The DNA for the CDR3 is TGTGCCAGCTCACCGGGACTAGCTGGTGAGACCCAGTACTTC.

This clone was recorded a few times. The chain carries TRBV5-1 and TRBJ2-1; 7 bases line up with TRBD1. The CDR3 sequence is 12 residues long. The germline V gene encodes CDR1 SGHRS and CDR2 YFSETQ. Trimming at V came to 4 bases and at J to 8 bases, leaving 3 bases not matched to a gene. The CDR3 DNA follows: TGCGCCAGCAGCAAAGGGGGCCATGAGCAGTTCTTC. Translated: CASSKGGHEQFF.

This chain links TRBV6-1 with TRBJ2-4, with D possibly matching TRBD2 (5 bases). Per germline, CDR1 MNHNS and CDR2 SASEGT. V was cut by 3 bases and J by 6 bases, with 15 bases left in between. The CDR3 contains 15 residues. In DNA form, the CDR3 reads TGTGCCAGCAGTGAGACGAGGGTCTGGGGAAACATTCAGTACTTC. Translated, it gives CASSETRVWGNIQYF.

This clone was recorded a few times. The CDR3 coding sequence is TGTGCCAGCAGCCCAAGTGGGGGCGGGTCTGGGGCCAACGTCCTGACTTTC. Protein sequence: CASSPSGGGSGANVLTF. The J gene is TRBJ2-6, the V gene TRBV7-9; TRBD1 is a possible D gene (6 bases). The germline V gene encodes CDR1 SEHNR and CDR2 FQNEAQ (reference sequence). The CDR3 sequence is 17 residues long. V dropped 5 bases and J dropped 1 base, with 15 bases sitting between them.

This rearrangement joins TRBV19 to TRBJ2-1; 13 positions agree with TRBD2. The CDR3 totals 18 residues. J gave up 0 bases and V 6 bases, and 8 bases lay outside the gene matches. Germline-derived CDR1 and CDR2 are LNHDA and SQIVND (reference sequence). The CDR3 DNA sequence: TGTGCCAGTAGCGGACATTGGACTAGCGGGAGCTCCTACAATGAGCAGTTCTTC. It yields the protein CASSGHWTSGSSYNEQFF.

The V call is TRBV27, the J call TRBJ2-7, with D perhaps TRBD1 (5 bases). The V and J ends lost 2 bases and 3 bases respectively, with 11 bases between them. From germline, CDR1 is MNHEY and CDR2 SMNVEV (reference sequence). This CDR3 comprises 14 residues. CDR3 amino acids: CASSLGAGGYEQYF. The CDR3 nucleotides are TGTGCCAGCAGTTTAGGGGCAGGCGGCTACGAGCAGTACTTC.

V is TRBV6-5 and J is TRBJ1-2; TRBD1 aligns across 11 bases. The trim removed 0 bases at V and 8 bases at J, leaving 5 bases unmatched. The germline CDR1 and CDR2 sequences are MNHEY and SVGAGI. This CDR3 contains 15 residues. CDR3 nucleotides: TGTGCCAGCAGTTACTCAGGACAGGGGGCGAGGGGCTACACCTTC. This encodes CASSYSGQGARGYTF.

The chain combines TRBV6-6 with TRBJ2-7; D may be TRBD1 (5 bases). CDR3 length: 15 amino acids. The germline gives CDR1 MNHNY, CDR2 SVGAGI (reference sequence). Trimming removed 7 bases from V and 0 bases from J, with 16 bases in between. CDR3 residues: CASTETTASSYEQYF. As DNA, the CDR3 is TGTGCCAGCACCGAAACGACAGCAAGCTCCTACGAGCAGTACTTC.

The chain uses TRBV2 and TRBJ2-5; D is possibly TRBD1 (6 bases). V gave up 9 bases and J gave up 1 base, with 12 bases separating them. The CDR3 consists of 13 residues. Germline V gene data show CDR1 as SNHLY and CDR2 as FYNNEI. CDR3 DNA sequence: TGTGCCAGAGGGACACCTTCCCAAGAGACCCAGTACTTC. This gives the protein CARGTPSQETQYF. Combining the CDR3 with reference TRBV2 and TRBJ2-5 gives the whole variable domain EPEVTQTPSHQVTQMGQEVILRCVPISNHLYFYWYRQILGQKVEFLVSFYNNEISEKSEIFDDQFSVERPDGSNFTLKIRSTKLEDSAMYFCARGTPSQETQYFGPGTRLLVL.

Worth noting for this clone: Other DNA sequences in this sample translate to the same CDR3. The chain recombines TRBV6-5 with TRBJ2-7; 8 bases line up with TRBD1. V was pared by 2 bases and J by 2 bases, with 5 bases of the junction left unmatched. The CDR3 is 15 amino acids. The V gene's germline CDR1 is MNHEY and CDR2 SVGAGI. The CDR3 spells CASSYSDRGPYEQYF. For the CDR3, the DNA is TGTGCCAGCAGTTACAGCGACAGGGGACCCTACGAGCAGTACTTC.

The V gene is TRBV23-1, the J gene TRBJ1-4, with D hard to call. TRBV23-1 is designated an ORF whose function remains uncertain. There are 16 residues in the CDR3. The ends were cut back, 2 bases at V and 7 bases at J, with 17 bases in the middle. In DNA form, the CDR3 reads TGCGCCAGCAGTCAAGAAGAGGACTCGGAGGTTGAAAAACTGTTTTTT. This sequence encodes CASSQEEDSEVEKLFF.

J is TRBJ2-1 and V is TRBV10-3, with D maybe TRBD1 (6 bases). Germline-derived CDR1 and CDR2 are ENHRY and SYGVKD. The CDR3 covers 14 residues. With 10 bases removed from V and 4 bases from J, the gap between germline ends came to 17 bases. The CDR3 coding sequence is TGTGCCACCCTAAGCCTAACAGGGTACAATGAGCAGTTCTTC. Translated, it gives CATLSLTGYNEQFF.

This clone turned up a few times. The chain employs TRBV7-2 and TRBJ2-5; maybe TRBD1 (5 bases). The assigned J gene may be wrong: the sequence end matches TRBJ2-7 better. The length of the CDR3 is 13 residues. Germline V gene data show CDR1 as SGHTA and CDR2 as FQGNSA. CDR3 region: CASSSGPSYEQYF. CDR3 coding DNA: TGTGCCAGCAGCTCAGGGCCCTCCTACGAGCAGTACTTC.

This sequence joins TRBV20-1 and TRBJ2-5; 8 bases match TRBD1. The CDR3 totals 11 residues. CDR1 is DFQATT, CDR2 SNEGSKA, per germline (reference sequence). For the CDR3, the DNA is TGCGGGGGACAGGTGCGGGAGACCCAGTACTTC. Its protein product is CGGQVRETQYF.

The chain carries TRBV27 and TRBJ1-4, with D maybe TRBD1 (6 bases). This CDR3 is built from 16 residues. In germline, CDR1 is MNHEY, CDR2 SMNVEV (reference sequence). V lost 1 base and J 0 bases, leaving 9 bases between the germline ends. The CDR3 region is CASSLFTGTTNEKLFF. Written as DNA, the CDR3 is TGTGCCAGCAGTTTATTCACAGGGACAACTAATGAAAAACTGTTTTTT.

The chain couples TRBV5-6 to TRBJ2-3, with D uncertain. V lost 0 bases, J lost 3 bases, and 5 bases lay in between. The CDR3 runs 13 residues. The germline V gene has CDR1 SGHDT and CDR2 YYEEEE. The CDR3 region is CASSLAGTDTQYF. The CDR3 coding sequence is TGTGCCAGCAGCTTGGCCGGTACAGATACGCAGTATTTT.

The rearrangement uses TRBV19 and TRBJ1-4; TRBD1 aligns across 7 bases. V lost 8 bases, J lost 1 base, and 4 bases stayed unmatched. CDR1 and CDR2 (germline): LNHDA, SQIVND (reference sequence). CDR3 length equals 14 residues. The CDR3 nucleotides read TGTGCCAGTGGGAACAGGGGAACTAATGAAAAACTGTTTTTT. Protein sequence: CASGNRGTNEKLFF.

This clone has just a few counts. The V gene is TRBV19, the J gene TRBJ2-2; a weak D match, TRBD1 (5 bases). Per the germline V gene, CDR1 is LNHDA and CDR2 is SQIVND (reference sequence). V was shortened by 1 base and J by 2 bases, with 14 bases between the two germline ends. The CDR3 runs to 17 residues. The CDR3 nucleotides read TGTGCCAGTAGTATAGTCTACCGGACACCCAACACCGGGGAGCTGTTTTTT. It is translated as CASSIVYRTPNTGELFF.

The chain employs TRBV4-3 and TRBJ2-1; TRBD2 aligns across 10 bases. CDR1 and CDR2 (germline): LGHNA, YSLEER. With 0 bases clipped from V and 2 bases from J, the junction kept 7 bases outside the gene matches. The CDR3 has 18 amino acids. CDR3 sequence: CASSQDAASGGTYNEQFF. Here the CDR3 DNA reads TGCGCCAGCAGCCAAGATGCGGCTAGCGGGGGAACCTACAATGAGCAGTTCTTC.

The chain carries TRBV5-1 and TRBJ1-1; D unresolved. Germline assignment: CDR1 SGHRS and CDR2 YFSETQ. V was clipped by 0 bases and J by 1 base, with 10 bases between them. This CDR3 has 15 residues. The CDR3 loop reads CASSLAGFGNTEAFF. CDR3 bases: TGCGCCAGCAGCTTGGCCGGGTTCGGGAACACTGAAGCTTTCTTT.